Described below is a single TCR beta chain sequence and its context. Its cognate antigen is unknown. This sample's time point: blood from clinic visit 5 months post-surgery; TSC patient then seizure free. This record comes from a study of brain T cells in children with intractable seizures. Study-level points and caveats: Pre-surgery blood may have been undersampled, hiding some clones.

The CDR3 has 13 residues. Germline V gene data show CDR1 as LNHDA and CDR2 as SQIVND (reference sequence). The junction had 7 bases not matched to a gene; V was cut back by 4 bases and J by 8 bases. Some clones are missing from TCRdb's copy, which holds only in-frame ones; the method was immunoSEQ multiplex PCR. The top ten hold around 6% of the sample, which has hundreds of thousands of clones, about 93% seen once. The rearrangement uses TRBV19 and TRBJ1-1, with 7 bases lining up with TRBD1. The sample was peripheral blood, taken roughly 5 months after surgery. The receptor was isolated from a boy younger than two with tuberous sclerosis and intractable seizures. CDR3 region: CASSRGQILEAFF. CDR3 DNA: TGTGCCAGTAGTAGGGGACAGATCTTAGAAGCTTTCTTT.